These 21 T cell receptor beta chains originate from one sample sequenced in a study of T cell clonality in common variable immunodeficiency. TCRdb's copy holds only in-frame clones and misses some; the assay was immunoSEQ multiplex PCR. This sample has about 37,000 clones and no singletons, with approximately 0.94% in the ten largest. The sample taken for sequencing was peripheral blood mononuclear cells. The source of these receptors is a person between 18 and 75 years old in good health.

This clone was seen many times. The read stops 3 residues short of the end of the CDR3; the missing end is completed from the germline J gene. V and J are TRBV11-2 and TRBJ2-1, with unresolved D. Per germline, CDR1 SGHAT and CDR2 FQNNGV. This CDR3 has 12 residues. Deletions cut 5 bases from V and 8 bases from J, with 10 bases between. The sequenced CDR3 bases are TGTGCCAGCAGCAGAGAACACCATGAG. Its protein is CASSREHHE. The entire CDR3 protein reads CASSREHHEQFF.

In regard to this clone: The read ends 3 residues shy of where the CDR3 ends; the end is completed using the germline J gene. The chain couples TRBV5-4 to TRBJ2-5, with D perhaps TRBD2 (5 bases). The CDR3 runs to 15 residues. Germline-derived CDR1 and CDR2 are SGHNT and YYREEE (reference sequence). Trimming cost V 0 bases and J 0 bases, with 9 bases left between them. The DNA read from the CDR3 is TGTGCCAGCAGCTTGGAGGGCGGGTACCAAGAGACC. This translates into CASSLEGGYQET. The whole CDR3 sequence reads CASSLEGGYQETQYF.

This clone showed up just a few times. CDR3 in amino acids: CASSDSERGGNQPQHF. CDR3 DNA (partial): TGTGCCAGCAGTGATTCGGAGAGGGGCGGCAATCAGCCC. The chain combines TRBV2 with TRBJ1-5; a possible D gene is TRBD1 (5 bases). The read terminates 3 residues before the CDR3 end, so the remaining end is supplied by the germline J gene. This CDR3 spans 16 amino acids. Germline lookup yields CDR1 SNHLY and CDR2 FYNNEI. V was cut by 3 bases and J by 2 bases, with 14 bases left in between. Together with reference TRBV2 and TRBJ1-5, the CDR3 gives the full variable domain: EPEVTQTPSHQVTQMGQEVILRCVPISNHLYFYWYRQILGQKVEFLVSFYNNEISEKSEIFDDQFSVERPDGSNFTLKIRSTKLEDSAMYFCASSDSERGGNQPQHFGDGTRLSIL.

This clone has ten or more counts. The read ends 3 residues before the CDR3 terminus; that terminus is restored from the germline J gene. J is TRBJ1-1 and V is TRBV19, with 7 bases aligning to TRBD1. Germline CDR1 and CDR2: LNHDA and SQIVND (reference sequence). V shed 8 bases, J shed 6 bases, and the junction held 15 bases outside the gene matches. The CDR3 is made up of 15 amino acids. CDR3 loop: CASENRDSEVSEAFF. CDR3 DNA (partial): TGTGCCAGTGAAAACCGGGACAGCGAGGTGTCTGAA. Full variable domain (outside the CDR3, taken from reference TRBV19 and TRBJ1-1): DGGITQSPKYLFRKEGQNVTLSCEQNLNHDAMYWYRQDPGQGLRLIYYSQIVNDFQKGDIAEGYSVSREKKESFPLTVTSAQKNPTAFYLCASENRDSEVSEAFFGQGTRLTVV.

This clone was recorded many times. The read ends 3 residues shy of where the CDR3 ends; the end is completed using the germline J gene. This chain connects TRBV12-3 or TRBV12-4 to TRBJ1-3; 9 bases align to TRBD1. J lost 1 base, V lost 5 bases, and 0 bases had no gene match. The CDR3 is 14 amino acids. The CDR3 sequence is CASSGTGSGNTIYF. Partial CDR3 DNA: TGTGCCAGCAGTGGGACAGGGTCTGGAAACACC.

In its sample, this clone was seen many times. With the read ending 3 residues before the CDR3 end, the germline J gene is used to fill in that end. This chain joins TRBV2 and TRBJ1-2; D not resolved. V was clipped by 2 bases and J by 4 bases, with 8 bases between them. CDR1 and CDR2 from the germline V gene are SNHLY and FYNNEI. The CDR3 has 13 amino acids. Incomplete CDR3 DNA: TGTGCCAGCAGTGAACAGGCCGTCTATGGC. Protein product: CASSEQAVYG. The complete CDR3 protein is CASSEQAVYGYTF.

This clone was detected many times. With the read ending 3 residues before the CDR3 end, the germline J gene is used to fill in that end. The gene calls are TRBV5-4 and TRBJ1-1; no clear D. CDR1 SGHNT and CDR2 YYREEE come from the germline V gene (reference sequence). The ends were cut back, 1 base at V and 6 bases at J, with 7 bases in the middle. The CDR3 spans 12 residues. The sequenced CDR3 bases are TGTGCCAGCAGCTTGCATTTAGCTGAA. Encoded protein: CASSLHLAE. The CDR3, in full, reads CASSLHLAEAFF.

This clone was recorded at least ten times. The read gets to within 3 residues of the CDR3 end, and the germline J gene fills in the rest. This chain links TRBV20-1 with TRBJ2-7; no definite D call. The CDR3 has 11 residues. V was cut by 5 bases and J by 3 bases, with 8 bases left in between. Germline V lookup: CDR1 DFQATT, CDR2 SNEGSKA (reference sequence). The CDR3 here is CSAATGYEQYF. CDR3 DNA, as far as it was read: TGCAGTGCTGCCACGGGCTACGAG.

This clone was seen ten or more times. The DNA read from the CDR3 is TGCAGCGTTGATCTCCCCTCTCAGGGGGCGCTGGACACTGAA. This encodes CSVDLPSQGALDTE. The whole CDR3 region reads CSVDLPSQGALDTEAFF. The chain links TRBV29-1 to TRBJ1-1; 8 bases agree with TRBD1. The read is 3 residues too short to cover the CDR3 end, so that end is filled in from the germline J gene. Trimming removed 3 bases from V and 3 bases from J; junction bases left unmatched: 15. Germline V CDR1 and CDR2: SQVTM, ANQGSEA. The CDR3 spans 17 residues.

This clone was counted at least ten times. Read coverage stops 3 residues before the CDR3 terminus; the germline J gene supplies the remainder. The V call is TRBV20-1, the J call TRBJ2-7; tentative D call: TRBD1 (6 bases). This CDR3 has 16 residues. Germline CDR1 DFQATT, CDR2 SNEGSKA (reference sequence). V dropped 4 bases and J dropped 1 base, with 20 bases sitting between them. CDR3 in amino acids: CSATKAGGRGSYEQYF. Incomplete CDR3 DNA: TGCAGTGCTACGAAGGCGGGTGGCAGGGGTTCCTACGAG.

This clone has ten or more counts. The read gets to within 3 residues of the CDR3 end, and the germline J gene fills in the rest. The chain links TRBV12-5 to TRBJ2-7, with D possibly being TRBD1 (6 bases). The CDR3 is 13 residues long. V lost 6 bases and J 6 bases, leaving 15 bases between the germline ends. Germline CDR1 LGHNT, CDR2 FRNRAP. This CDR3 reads CASGRTTGSEQYF. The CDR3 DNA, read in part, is TGTGCTAGTGGCCGGACGACAGGTTCCGAG.

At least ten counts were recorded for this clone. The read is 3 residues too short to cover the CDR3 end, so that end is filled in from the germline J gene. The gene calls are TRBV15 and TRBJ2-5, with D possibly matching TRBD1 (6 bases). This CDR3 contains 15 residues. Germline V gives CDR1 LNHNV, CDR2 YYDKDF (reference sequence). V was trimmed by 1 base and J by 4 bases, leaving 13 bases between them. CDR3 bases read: TGTGCCACCAGCAGAGGCAGTGGGGGCGGAGAGACC. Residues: CATSRGSGGGET. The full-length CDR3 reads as CATSRGSGGGETQYF.

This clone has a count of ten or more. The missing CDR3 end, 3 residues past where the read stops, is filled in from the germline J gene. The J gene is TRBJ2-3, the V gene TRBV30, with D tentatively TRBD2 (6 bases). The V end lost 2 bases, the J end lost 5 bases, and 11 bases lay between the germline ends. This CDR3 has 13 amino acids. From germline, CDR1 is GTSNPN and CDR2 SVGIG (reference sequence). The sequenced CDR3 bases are TGTGCCTGGAGTACGGGGACTCAAGATACG. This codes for CAWSTGTQDT. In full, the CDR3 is CAWSTGTQDTQYF. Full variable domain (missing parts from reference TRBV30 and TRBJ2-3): SQTIHQWPATLVQPVGSPLSLECTVEGTSNPNLYWYRQAAGRGLQLLFYSVGIGQISSEVPQNLSASRPQDRQFILSSKKLLLSDSGFYLCAWSTGTQDTQYFGPGTRLTVL.

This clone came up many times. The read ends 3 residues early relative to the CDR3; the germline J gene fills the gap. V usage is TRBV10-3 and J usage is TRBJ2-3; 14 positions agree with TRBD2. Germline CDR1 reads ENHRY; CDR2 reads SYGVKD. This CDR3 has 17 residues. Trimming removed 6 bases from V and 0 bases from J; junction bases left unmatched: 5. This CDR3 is CAIRPGLAGDSTDTQYF. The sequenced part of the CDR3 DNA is TGTGCCATCAGGCCGGGACTAGCGGGAGACAGCACAGATACG.

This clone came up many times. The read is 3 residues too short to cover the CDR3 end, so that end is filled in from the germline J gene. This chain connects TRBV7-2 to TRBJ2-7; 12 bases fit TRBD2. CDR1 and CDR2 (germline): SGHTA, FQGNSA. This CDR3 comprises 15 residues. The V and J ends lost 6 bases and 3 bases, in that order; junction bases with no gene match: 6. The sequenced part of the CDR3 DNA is TGTGCCAGCAGGAGACTAGCGGGAGACTTCTACGAG. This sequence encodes CASRRLAGDFYE. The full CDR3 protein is CASRRLAGDFYEQYF.

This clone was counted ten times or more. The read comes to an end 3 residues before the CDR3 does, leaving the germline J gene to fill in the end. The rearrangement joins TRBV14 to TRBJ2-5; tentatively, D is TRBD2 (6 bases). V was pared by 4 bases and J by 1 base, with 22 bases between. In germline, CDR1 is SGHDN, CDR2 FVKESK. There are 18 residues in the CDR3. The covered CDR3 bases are TGTGCCAGCAGCCCATCACGGGGGACCCTCAGGGTCCAAGAGACC. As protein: CASSPSRGTLRVQET. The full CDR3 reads CASSPSRGTLRVQETQYF.

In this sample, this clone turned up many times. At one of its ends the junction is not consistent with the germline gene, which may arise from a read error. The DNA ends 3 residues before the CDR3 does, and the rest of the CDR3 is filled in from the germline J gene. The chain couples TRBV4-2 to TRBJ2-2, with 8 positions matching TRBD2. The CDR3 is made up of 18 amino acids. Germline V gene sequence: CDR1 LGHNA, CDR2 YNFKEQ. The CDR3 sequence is CASSQDLTGTRVTGELFF. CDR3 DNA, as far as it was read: TGCGCCAGCAGCCAAGATCTCACCGGGACTAGGGTGACCGGGGAG.

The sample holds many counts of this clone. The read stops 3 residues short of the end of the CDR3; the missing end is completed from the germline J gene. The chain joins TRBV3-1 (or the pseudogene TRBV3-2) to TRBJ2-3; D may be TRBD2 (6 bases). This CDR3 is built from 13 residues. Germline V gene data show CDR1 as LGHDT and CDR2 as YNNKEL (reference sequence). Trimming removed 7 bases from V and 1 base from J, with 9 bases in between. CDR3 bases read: TGTGCCAGCACGCGGGGAGGCACAGATACG. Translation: CASTRGGTDT. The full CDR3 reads CASTRGGTDTQYF.

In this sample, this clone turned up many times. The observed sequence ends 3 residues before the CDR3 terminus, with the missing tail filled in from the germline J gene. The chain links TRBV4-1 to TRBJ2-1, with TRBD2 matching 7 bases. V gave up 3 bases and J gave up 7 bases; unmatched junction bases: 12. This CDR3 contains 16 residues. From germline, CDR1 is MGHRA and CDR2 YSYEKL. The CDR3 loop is CASSHSVVAGTNEQFF. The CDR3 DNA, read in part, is TGCGCCAGCAGCCATTCCGTGGTAGCGGGTACTAATGAG.

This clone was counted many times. The chain's CDR3 is CATITSWSDTQYF. Partial CDR3 DNA: TGTGCCACCATCACTAGCTGGTCAGATACG. V gene TRBV24-1 combines with J gene TRBJ2-3, with D perhaps matching TRBD2 (6 bases). The read terminates 3 residues ahead of where the CDR3 ends, so the germline J gene completes it. The V end lost 8 bases, the J end lost 4 bases, and 12 bases lay between the germline ends. This CDR3 comprises 13 residues. Germline V gene data show CDR1 as KGHDR and CDR2 as SFDVKD.

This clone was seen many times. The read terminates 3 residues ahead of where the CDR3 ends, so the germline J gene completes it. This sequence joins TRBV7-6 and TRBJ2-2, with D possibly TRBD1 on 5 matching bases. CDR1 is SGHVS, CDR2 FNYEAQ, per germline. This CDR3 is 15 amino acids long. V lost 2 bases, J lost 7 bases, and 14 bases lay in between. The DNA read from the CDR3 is TGTGCCAGCAGCTTATTAAATAGGGGTGTCGGGGAG. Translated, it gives CASSLLNRGVGE. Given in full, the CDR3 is CASSLLNRGVGELFF.